The 22 T cell receptor beta chains below were found in one sample sequenced in a study of blood T cell repertoires in COVID-19. Method: immunoSEQ multiplex PCR; TCRdb's copy keeps in-frame clones and lacks some. The sample has 280,000 or so clones, around 85% seen once. The sample was peripheral blood. All receptors come from a woman aged 25 to 45 who had recovered from COVID-19.

This clone was recorded once. The V gene is TRBV21-1, the J gene TRBJ2-2; the table's D call of TRBD2 was not tested on the DNA. TRBV21-1 is described as a pseudogene. CDR3 length: 13 amino acids. For the CDR3, the DNA is TGTGCCAGCAGCACAACACGGGTCGGGGAGCTGTTTTTT. Amino acids: CASSTTRVGELFF.

This chain joins TRBV7-2 and TRBJ1-4, with D tentatively TRBD1 (5 bases). V was pared by 2 bases and J by 3 bases, with 13 bases between. The germline V gene encodes CDR1 SGHTA and CDR2 FQGNSA. This CDR3 region has 16 residues. CDR3 region: CASSLSPDSSNEKLFF. The CDR3 coding sequence is TGTGCCAGCAGCTTAAGCCCCGACAGCTCTAATGAAAAACTGTTTTTT.

The V gene is TRBV12-3 or TRBV12-4, the J gene TRBJ2-7; D is ambiguous. Deletions cut 4 bases from V and 5 bases from J, with 12 bases between. This CDR3 has 13 residues. The CDR3 is CASSSSGYDEQYF. DNA for the CDR3: TGTGCCAGCAGTTCCTCAGGCTACGACGAGCAGTACTTC.

The chain uses TRBV19 and TRBJ2-6; 10 nucleotides align to TRBD1. Germline trimming cut 10 bases from V and 0 bases from J; bases unmatched to any gene: 9. This CDR3 has 17 residues. Germline-derived CDR1 and CDR2 are LNHDA and SQIVND (reference sequence). CDR3 coding DNA: TGTGCCACCGCCGGGGACAGGGGAACCTCTGGGGCCAACGTCCTGACTTTC. Translating gives CATAGDRGTSGANVLTF.

This clone showed up just once. The chain recombines TRBV28 with TRBJ2-1, with 8 bases lining up with TRBD2. Germline lookup yields CDR1 MDHEN and CDR2 SYDVKM. The J segment lost 8 bases and the V segment lost 6 bases, leaving 6 bases of the junction unmatched. This CDR3 comprises 13 residues. The DNA of the CDR3 is TGTGCCAGCAGCCCCGGACTAGCCCATGAGCAGTTCTTC. Translated, it gives CASSPGLAHEQFF.

This chain uses TRBV6-5 with TRBJ2-5, with D tentatively TRBD1 (6 bases). CDR1 is MNHEY, CDR2 SVGAGI, per germline. The CDR3 extends over 15 amino acids. Trimming pared 2 bases from V and 0 bases from J, leaving 10 bases between. DNA of the CDR3: TGTGCCAGCAGTTACCGGACAGACCACCAAGAGACCCAGTACTTC. This sequence encodes CASSYRTDHQETQYF.

This chain connects TRBV29-1 to TRBJ2-3, with TRBD2 matching over 7 bases. The CDR3 length is 13 residues. With V trimmed by 5 bases and J by 1 base, 3 bases remained unmatched. The V gene's germline CDR1 is SQVTM and CDR2 ANQGSEA. The CDR3 coding sequence is TGCAGCGTTTGTCTAGCGGGCACAGATACGCAGTATTTT. It codes for CSVCLAGTDTQYF.

This clone was seen more than once but under ten times. This chain joins TRBV4-1 and TRBJ1-1; weak D call: TRBD1 (6 bases). Trimming cost V 7 bases and J 5 bases, with 20 bases left between them. Germline lookup yields CDR1 MGHRA and CDR2 YSYEKL. This CDR3 has 15 amino acids. CDR3 in amino acids: CASIETPRGGTEAFF. Written as DNA, the CDR3 is TGCGCCAGCATCGAGACCCCCAGGGGCGGGACTGAAGCTTTCTTT.

This chain connects TRBV24-1 to TRBJ1-4; 9 bases fit TRBD1. The CDR3 length is 15 residues. Unmatched junction bases numbered 3, after V lost 6 bases and J lost 2 bases. Germline lookup yields CDR1 KGHDR and CDR2 SFDVKD. CDR3 protein: CATSPGQGTNEKLFF. The CDR3 DNA reads as TGTGCCACCAGTCCGGGACAGGGCACTAATGAAAAACTGTTTTTT.

The chain links TRBV6-5 to TRBJ1-2, with D tentatively TRBD1 (6 bases). CDR1 is MNHEY, CDR2 SVGAGI, per germline. The CDR3 has 13 amino acids. Trimming stripped 5 bases from V and 4 bases from J, with 11 bases between. The CDR3 bases are TGTGCCAGCAGTCCGGGACAAATCTATGGCTACACCTTC. Its protein product is CASSPGQIYGYTF.

The chain employs TRBV5-4 and TRBJ1-4; 8 nucleotides agree with TRBD1. CDR3 length: 15 residues. V lost 0 bases to trimming and J lost 7 bases; unmatched junction nucleotides: 5. Looked up from germline, CDR1 is SGHNT and CDR2 is YYREEE (reference sequence). The CDR3 protein is CASSLAPGGVEKLFF. CDR3 coding DNA: TGTGCCAGCAGCTTGGCCCCAGGGGGCGTTGAAAAACTGTTTTTT.

The rearrangement joins TRBV30 to TRBJ1-2; 8 nucleotides agree with TRBD1. Trimming took 5 bases from V and 5 from J; bases not matched to a gene: 10. Germline CDR1 and CDR2: GTSNPN and SVGIG (reference sequence). CDR3 length equals 14 residues. CDR3 in amino acids: CAWSPGQGLYGYTF. CDR3 sequence (DNA): TGTGCCTGGTCTCCCGGACAGGGACTTTATGGCTACACCTTC.

The chain combines TRBV3-1 (or the pseudogene TRBV3-2) with TRBJ1-2; D is perhaps TRBD1 (6 bases). From germline, CDR1 is LGHDT and CDR2 YNNKEL (reference sequence). Trimming left V 6 bases short and J 8 bases short, with 19 bases between. The CDR3 spans 14 residues. Here the CDR3 reads CASRIQGIEDGYTF. DNA of the CDR3: TGTGCCAGCAGAATACAGGGTATCGAAGACGGCTACACCTTC.

The rearrangement uses TRBV13 and TRBJ2-2; 8 nucleotides line up with TRBD1. Germline loops: CDR1 PRHDT, CDR2 FYEKMQ (reference sequence). The CDR3 is 15 residues long. Germline trimming cut 3 bases from V and 4 bases from J; bases unmatched to any gene: 4. CDR3 in DNA: TGTGCCAGCAGCTTCTTACAGGGGGGCACCGGGGAGCTGTTTTTT. Translation gives CASSFLQGGTGELFF.

The V call is TRBV6-2 or TRBV6-3, the J call TRBJ2-2; the match to TRBD2 covers 7 bases. The V segment lost 2 bases and the J segment 7 bases; nucleotides outside the gene matches: 4. Germline CDR1 reads MNHEY; CDR2 reads SVGEGT. The CDR3 consists of 14 residues. CDR3 DNA: TGTGCCAGCAGTTACCTCGGCGGGGGCGGGGAGCTGTTTTTT. Its protein product is CASSYLGGGGELFF.

The chain employs TRBV3-1 (or the pseudogene TRBV3-2) and TRBJ2-5; 13 nucleotides align to TRBD2. This CDR3 has 16 amino acids. V lost 2 bases to trimming and J lost 5 bases; unmatched junction nucleotides: 5. Germline V gene lookup returns CDR1 LGHDT and CDR2 YNNKEL (reference sequence). The CDR3 here is CASSQITSGGAETQYF. CDR3 DNA: TGTGCCAGCAGCCAAATTACTAGCGGGGGGGCCGAGACCCAGTACTTC.

This chain links TRBV5-1 with TRBJ1-2; 9 nucleotides align to TRBD1. The J segment lost 8 bases and the V segment lost 4 bases, leaving 12 bases of the junction unmatched. From germline, CDR1 is SGHRS and CDR2 YFSETQ. The CDR3 length is 15 residues. CDR3 loop: CASSGGVGQGQGYTF. Here the CDR3 DNA reads TGCGCCAGCAGCGGGGGCGTAGGACAGGGGCAAGGCTACACCTTC.

This chain connects TRBV27 to TRBJ1-5; maybe TRBD1 (6 bases). CDR3 length: 14 amino acids. The ends were cut back, 7 bases at V and 5 bases at J, with 15 bases in the middle. CDR1 MNHEY and CDR2 SMNVEV come from the germline V gene (reference sequence). The CDR3 coding sequence is TGTGCCAGCAACTCGGGGGGGCCTTATCAGCCCCAGCATTTT. It specifies CASNSGGPYQPQHF.

This chain joins TRBV28 and TRBJ2-7; 8 nucleotides align to TRBD2. Germline V gene sequence: CDR1 MDHEN, CDR2 SYDVKM. V lost 7 bases, J lost 4 bases, and 6 bases stayed unmatched. This CDR3 contains 13 residues. The CDR3 is CASTELAEYEQYF. The CDR3 DNA reads TGTGCCAGCACCGAACTAGCGGAATACGAGCAGTACTTC.

This chain links TRBV28 with TRBJ2-5; tentatively, D is TRBD2 (6 bases). Germline CDR1 MDHEN, CDR2 SYDVKM. CDR3 length: 14 residues. V was clipped by 8 bases and J by 4 bases, with 17 bases between them. The CDR3 reads CASSLGWGVETQYF. The CDR3 DNA reads TGTGCCAGCTCTTTAGGGTGGGGGGTAGAGACCCAGTACTTC.

This chain joins TRBV28 and TRBJ1-1, with D uncertain. Trimming shortened V by 7 bases and J by 0 bases, and 3 bases separated the two germline ends. Germline V gene sequence: CDR1 MDHEN, CDR2 SYDVKM. The CDR3 consists of 11 residues. The CDR3 DNA reads TGTGCCAGCAATATGAACACTGAAGCTTTCTTT. Encoded protein: CASNMNTEAFF. The whole variable domain, remainder taken from reference TRBV28 and TRBJ1-1, is DVKVTQSSRYLVKRTGEKVFLECVQDMDHENMFWYRQDPGLGLRLIYFSYDVKMKEKGDIPEGYSVSREKKERFSLILESASTNQTSMYLCASNMNTEAFFGQGTRLTVV.

The J gene is TRBJ2-3, the V gene TRBV11-3; 12 nucleotides line up with TRBD2. CDR1 is SGHNT and CDR2 is YENEEA in the germline V gene. J was trimmed by 0 bases and V by 2 bases; bases with no gene match: 6. The CDR3 length is 18 residues. DNA for the CDR3: TGTGCCAGCAGCTTATCGGCTAGCGGGAGGGGTAGCACAGATACGCAGTATTTT. This codes for CASSLSASGRGSTDTQYF.